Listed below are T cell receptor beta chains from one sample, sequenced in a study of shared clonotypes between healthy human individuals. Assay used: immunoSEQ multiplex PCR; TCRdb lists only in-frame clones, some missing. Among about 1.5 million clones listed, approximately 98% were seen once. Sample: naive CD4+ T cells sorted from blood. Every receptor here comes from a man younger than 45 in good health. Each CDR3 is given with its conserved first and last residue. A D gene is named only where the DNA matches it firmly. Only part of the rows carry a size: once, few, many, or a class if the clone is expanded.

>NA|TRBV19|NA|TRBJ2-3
CASSAGTPTDTQYF
TGTGCCAGTAGTGCCGGGACGCCCACAGATACGCAGTATTTT
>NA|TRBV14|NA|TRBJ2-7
CASSQDYLASYEQYF
TGTGCCAGCAGCCAAGATTACTTGGCATCGTACGAGCAGTACTTC
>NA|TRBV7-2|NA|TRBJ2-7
CASSLAGEQYF
TGTGCCAGCAGCTTAGCTGGGGAGCAGTACTTC
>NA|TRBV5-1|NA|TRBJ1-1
CASKKDRPDTEAFF
TGCGCCAGCAAGAAGGACAGACCCGACACTGAAGCTTTCTTT
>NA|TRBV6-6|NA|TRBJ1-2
CASSYSGGVYGYTF
TGTGCCAGCAGTTACTCGGGCGGAGTCTATGGCTACACCTTC
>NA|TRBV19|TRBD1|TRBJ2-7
CATPPGQGLPEQYF
TGTGCCACCCCCCCCGGACAGGGCCTACCCGAGCAGTACTTC
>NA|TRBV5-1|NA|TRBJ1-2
CASSLSTGGYGYTF
TGCGCCAGCAGCTTGTCTACAGGAGGCTATGGCTACACCTTC
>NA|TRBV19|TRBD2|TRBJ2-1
CASSSTSGRAPAPDDEQFF
TGTGCCAGTAGTTCGACTAGCGGGAGGGCCCCCGCCCCCGATGATGAGCAGTTCTTC
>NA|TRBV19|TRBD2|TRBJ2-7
CASSTNLGGRAMYEQYF
TGTGCCAGTAGTACTAACTTGGGCGGGAGGGCCATGTACGAGCAGTACTTC
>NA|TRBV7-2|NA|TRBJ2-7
CASSLYDRKEQYF
TGTGCCAGCAGTCTTTACGATCGGAAAGAGCAGTACTTC
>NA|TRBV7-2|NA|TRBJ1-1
CASSLYGADYTEAFF
TGTGCCAGCAGCCTCTACGGGGCCGATTACACTGAAGCTTTCTTT
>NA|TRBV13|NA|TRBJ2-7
CASSLGGVGSYEQYF
TGTGCCAGCAGCTTAGGGGGGGTAGGCTCCTACGAGCAGTACTTC
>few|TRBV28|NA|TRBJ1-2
CAIGKAGYTF
TGTGCCATTGGAAAGGCTGGCTACACCTTC
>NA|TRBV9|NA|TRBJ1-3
CASSVAGSGAGNTIYF
TGTGCCAGCAGCGTAGCTGGGTCAGGGGCCGGAAACACCATATATTTT
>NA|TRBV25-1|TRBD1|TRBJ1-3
CASSARDRDRNTIYF
TGTGCCAGCAGTGCCCGGGACAGGGATCGAAACACCATATATTTT
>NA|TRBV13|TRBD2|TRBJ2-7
CASSPTGTSSGEQYF
TGTGCCAGCAGCCCCACAGGGACTAGCTCTGGCGAGCAGTACTTC
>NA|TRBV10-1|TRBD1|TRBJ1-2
CASSRDRDDGYTF
TGCGCCAGCAGTAGGGACAGGGATGATGGCTACACCTTC
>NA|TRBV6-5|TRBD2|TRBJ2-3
CASSLLAASTDTQYF
TGTGCCAGCAGCTTACTAGCGGCTAGCACAGATACGCAGTATTTT
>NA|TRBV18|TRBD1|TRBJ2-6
CASSRIRGTGVSGANVLTF
TGTGCCAGCTCACGTATACGGGGGACAGGGGTCTCTGGGGCCAACGTCCTGACTTTC
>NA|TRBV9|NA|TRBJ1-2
CASSVGGRSYGYTF
TGTGCCAGCAGCGTAGGTGGCAGATCCTATGGCTACACCTTC
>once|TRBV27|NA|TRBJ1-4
CASSFDQRGEARFGEKLFF
TGTGCCAGCAGTTTTGATCAGAGGGGAGAAGCTAGGTTCGGGGAAAAACTGTTTTTT
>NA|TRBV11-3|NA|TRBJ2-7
CASSQGPYEQYF
TGTGCCAGCAGCCAAGGTCCCTACGAGCAGTACTTC
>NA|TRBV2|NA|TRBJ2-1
CASSESAREYNEQFF
TGTGCCAGCAGTGAAAGTGCCAGGGAATACAATGAGCAGTTCTTC
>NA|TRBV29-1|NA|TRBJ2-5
CSVDRVRETQYF
TGCAGCGTTGACAGGGTTCGGGAGACCCAGTACTTC
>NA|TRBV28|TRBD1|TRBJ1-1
CASSLGQGGEREAFF
TGTGCCAGCAGTTTAGGACAGGGAGGGGAACGCGAAGCTTTCTTT
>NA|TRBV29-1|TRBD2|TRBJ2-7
CSVGTSGSSYEQYF
TGCAGCGTGGGGACTAGCGGGAGCTCCTACGAGCAGTACTTC
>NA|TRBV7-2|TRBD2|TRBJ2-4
CASSLTGLAVAKNIQYF
TGTGCCAGCAGCTTAACGGGACTAGCGGTAGCCAAAAACATTCAGTACTTC
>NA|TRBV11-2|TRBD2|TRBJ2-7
CASSQGRLAGDEQYF
TGTGCCAGCAGCCAGGGGCGACTAGCGGGAGACGAGCAGTACTTC